A selection of T cell receptor beta chains follows, all from one sample in a study of cytomegalovirus exposure and HLA in healthy donors. Assay used: immunoSEQ multiplex PCR; TCRdb lists only in-frame clones, some missing. The data show about 200,000 clones, with 80% to 90% seen just once and about 2.9% held by the top ten. The sequencing sample was made of PBMCs. These receptors were taken from a young woman in good health and CMV-seronegative. CDR3s include the opening cysteine and the closing phenylalanine or tryptophan. Each record gives: CDR3 length, clone size, V gene, J gene, D gene, CDR3 protein, CDR3 DNA. The D gene is left open where the match is weak. Size is stated for part of the rows, as once, few or many counts, or as a class when the clone is expanded.

cdr3_length: 12; clone_size: NA; v_call: TRBV6-1; j_call: TRBJ1-5; d_call: NA; cdr3_aa: CASKAGDQPQHF; cdr3_nt: TGTGCCAGCAAGGCGGGAGATCAGCCCCAGCATTTT
cdr3_length: 14; clone_size: NA; v_call: TRBV27; j_call: TRBJ1-1; d_call: NA; cdr3_aa: CASSLSRNGPEAFF; cdr3_nt: TGTGCCAGCAGTTTATCGAGGAACGGCCCTGAAGCTTTCTTT
cdr3_length: 13; clone_size: few; v_call: TRBV7-8; j_call: TRBJ1-2; d_call: NA; cdr3_aa: CASSLAHSHGYTF; cdr3_nt: TGTGCCAGCAGCTTAGCGCACAGCCATGGCTACACCTTC
cdr3_length: 16; clone_size: NA; v_call: TRBV28; j_call: TRBJ1-1; d_call: NA; cdr3_aa: CASCYPGQPLNTEAFF; cdr3_nt: TGTGCCAGCTGTTACCCCGGACAGCCTCTAAACACTGAAGCTTTCTTT
cdr3_length: 18; clone_size: NA; v_call: TRBV4-1; j_call: TRBJ2-1; d_call: TRBD2; cdr3_aa: CASSQVATSGRGYNEQFF; cdr3_nt: TGCGCCAGCAGCCAAGTTGCGACTAGCGGGAGAGGATACAATGAGCAGTTCTTC
cdr3_length: 14; clone_size: NA; v_call: TRBV4-3; j_call: TRBJ1-1; d_call: NA; cdr3_aa: CASSPNLIPPGAFF; cdr3_nt: TGCGCCAGCAGCCCTAACCTCATACCACCAGGAGCTTTCTTT
cdr3_length: 12; clone_size: NA; v_call: TRBV5-1; j_call: TRBJ2-3; d_call: NA; cdr3_aa: CASSLLGDTQYF; cdr3_nt: TGCGCCAGCAGCTTGTTGGGCGATACGCAGTATTTT
cdr3_length: 15; clone_size: NA; v_call: TRBV5-1; j_call: TRBJ2-3; d_call: NA; cdr3_aa: CASSPGQGGVDTQYF; cdr3_nt: TGCGCCAGCAGCCCGGGGCAAGGGGGTGTGGATACGCAGTATTTT
cdr3_length: 13; clone_size: NA; v_call: TRBV6-5; j_call: TRBJ1-2; d_call: NA; cdr3_aa: CASSYDSLYGYTF; cdr3_nt: TGTGCCAGCAGTTACGACAGCTTATATGGCTACACCTTC
cdr3_length: 13; clone_size: NA; v_call: TRBV29-1; j_call: TRBJ1-2; d_call: NA; cdr3_aa: CSVPYTGNYGYTF; cdr3_nt: TGCAGCGTTCCATATACAGGGAACTATGGCTACACCTTC
cdr3_length: 13; clone_size: NA; v_call: TRBV7-9; j_call: TRBJ2-7; d_call: NA; cdr3_aa: CASSRGTSYEQYF; cdr3_nt: TGTGCCAGTAGCAGGGGAACCTCCTACGAGCAGTACTTC
cdr3_length: 14; clone_size: NA; v_call: TRBV14; j_call: TRBJ2-7; d_call: TRBD2; cdr3_aa: CASSQVAGVAEQYF; cdr3_nt: TGTGCCAGCAGCCAGGTAGCGGGAGTAGCCGAGCAGTACTTC
cdr3_length: 15; clone_size: NA; v_call: TRBV5-5; j_call: TRBJ1-5; d_call: NA; cdr3_aa: CASMPSGGVGQPQHF; cdr3_nt: TGTGCCAGCATGCCTTCTGGGGGCGTCGGACAGCCCCAGCATTTT
cdr3_length: 13; clone_size: NA; v_call: TRBV30; j_call: TRBJ1-5; d_call: NA; cdr3_aa: CAWAENRNQPQHF; cdr3_nt: TGTGCCTGGGCGGAGAATCGCAATCAGCCCCAGCATTTT
cdr3_length: 15; clone_size: NA; v_call: TRBV6-1; j_call: TRBJ1-1; d_call: TRBD1; cdr3_aa: CASKRFQGQGTEAFF; cdr3_nt: TGTGCCAGCAAACGATTTCAGGGACAGGGAACTGAAGCTTTCTTT
cdr3_length: 16; clone_size: few; v_call: TRBV19; j_call: TRBJ1-1; d_call: TRBD1; cdr3_aa: CASSPSGTGTNTEAFF; cdr3_nt: TGTGCCAGTAGTCCTTCCGGGACAGGGACGAACACTGAAGCTTTCTTT
cdr3_length: 13; clone_size: NA; v_call: TRBV4-1; j_call: TRBJ2-3; d_call: NA; cdr3_aa: CASSQAEGDTQYF; cdr3_nt: TGCGCCAGCAGCCAAGCGGAGGGAGATACGCAGTATTTT
cdr3_length: 13; clone_size: NA; v_call: TRBV9; j_call: TRBJ2-7; d_call: NA; cdr3_aa: CASSTLDRSEQYF; cdr3_nt: TGTGCCAGCAGCACCCTGGACAGAAGCGAGCAGTACTTC
cdr3_length: 14; clone_size: NA; v_call: TRBV7-2; j_call: TRBJ1-2; d_call: NA; cdr3_aa: CASRLDTSNYGYTF; cdr3_nt: TGTGCCAGCAGACTGGACACTTCTAACTATGGCTACACCTTC
cdr3_length: 16; clone_size: NA; v_call: TRBV9; j_call: TRBJ1-3; d_call: TRBD1; cdr3_aa: CASSPRQGAGGNTIYF; cdr3_nt: TGTGCCAGCAGCCCAAGACAGGGGGCCGGTGGAAACACCATATATTTT
cdr3_length: 13; clone_size: NA; v_call: TRBV29-1; j_call: TRBJ2-1; d_call: NA; cdr3_aa: CSVARRDDNEQFF; cdr3_nt: TGCAGCGTTGCGAGGAGGGATGACAATGAGCAGTTCTTC
cdr3_length: 12; clone_size: NA; v_call: TRBV6-1; j_call: TRBJ2-7; d_call: TRBD1; cdr3_aa: CASSVSGTGGAF; cdr3_nt: TGTGCCAGCAGTGTTTCCGGGACAGGGGGCGCCTTC
cdr3_length: 13; clone_size: NA; v_call: TRBV2; j_call: TRBJ2-7; d_call: TRBD1; cdr3_aa: CAIRDRASYEQYF; cdr3_nt: TGTGCCATCAGAGACAGGGCCTCCTACGAGCAGTACTTC
cdr3_length: 18; clone_size: NA; v_call: TRBV6-1; j_call: TRBJ1-1; d_call: TRBD1; cdr3_aa: CASSEQGQGVDGNTEAFF; cdr3_nt: TGTGCCAGCAGTGAACAGGGACAGGGCGTTGATGGGAACACTGAAGCTTTCTTT
cdr3_length: 15; clone_size: NA; v_call: TRBV29-1; j_call: TRBJ2-5; d_call: TRBD2; cdr3_aa: CSVDPQAGGRETQYF; cdr3_nt: TGCAGCGTAGACCCTCAAGCGGGAGGGAGGGAGACCCAGTACTTC
cdr3_length: 16; clone_size: NA; v_call: TRBV6-5; j_call: TRBJ2-2; d_call: TRBD2; cdr3_aa: CASSYSKGLAPGELFF; cdr3_nt: TGTGCCAGCAGTTACTCGAAGGGACTAGCCCCCGGGGAGCTGTTTTTT
cdr3_length: 12; clone_size: NA; v_call: TRBV6-5; j_call: TRBJ2-5; d_call: TRBD1; cdr3_aa: CASSYRGETQYF; cdr3_nt: TGTGCCAGCAGCTACAGGGGGGAGACCCAGTACTTC
cdr3_length: 14; clone_size: NA; v_call: TRBV6-5; j_call: TRBJ2-1; d_call: NA; cdr3_aa: CASSSYPDSDEQFF; cdr3_nt: TGTGCCAGCAGTTCTTACCCTGACAGTGATGAGCAGTTCTTC
cdr3_length: 15; clone_size: NA; v_call: TRBV5-1; j_call: TRBJ2-1; d_call: NA; cdr3_aa: CASRTDRSSYNEQFF; cdr3_nt: TGCGCCAGCAGGACAGATAGAAGCTCCTACAATGAGCAGTTCTTC
cdr3_length: 15; clone_size: NA; v_call: TRBV14; j_call: TRBJ1-2; d_call: NA; cdr3_aa: CASSQRRDPPYGYTF; cdr3_nt: TGTGCCAGCAGCCAACGGAGGGATCCCCCCTATGGCTACACCTTC
cdr3_length: 16; clone_size: NA; v_call: TRBV27; j_call: TRBJ2-2; d_call: NA; cdr3_aa: CASSFGGGWNTGELFF; cdr3_nt: TGTGCCAGCAGTTTTGGGGGGGGCTGGAACACCGGGGAGCTGTTTTTT
cdr3_length: 13; clone_size: NA; v_call: TRBV5-4; j_call: TRBJ2-3; d_call: NA; cdr3_aa: CASSEISGDTQYF; cdr3_nt: TGTGCCAGCAGCGAGATCTCTGGAGATACGCAGTATTTT
cdr3_length: 14; clone_size: NA; v_call: TRBV6-6; j_call: TRBJ1-2; d_call: NA; cdr3_aa: CASRRQGSTDGYTF; cdr3_nt: TGTGCCAGCAGACGACAAGGGAGCACGGATGGCTACACCTTC
cdr3_length: 13; clone_size: few; v_call: TRBV2; j_call: TRBJ1-2; d_call: NA; cdr3_aa: CASSENFGQGSLF; cdr3_nt: NA
cdr3_length: 15; clone_size: NA; v_call: TRBV11-3; j_call: TRBJ2-1; d_call: NA; cdr3_aa: CASSRQDSSYNEQFF; cdr3_nt: TGTGCCAGCAGCAGACAGGACAGCTCCTACAATGAGCAGTTCTTC
cdr3_length: 14; clone_size: NA; v_call: TRBV27; j_call: TRBJ2-1; d_call: TRBD1; cdr3_aa: CASSDLTGYNEQFF; cdr3_nt: TGTGCCAGCAGTGACTTGACAGGGTACAATGAGCAGTTCTTC
cdr3_length: 13; clone_size: NA; v_call: TRBV28; j_call: TRBJ1-2; d_call: TRBD1; cdr3_aa: CASRSTGGNGYTF; cdr3_nt: TGTGCCAGCAGGTCTACAGGGGGCAACGGCTACACCTTC
cdr3_length: 17; clone_size: NA; v_call: TRBV6-1; j_call: TRBJ2-1; d_call: NA; cdr3_aa: CASSEPWGDSRYNEQFF; cdr3_nt: TGTGCCAGCAGTGAGCCCTGGGGAGATTCCCGCTACAATGAGCAGTTCTTC
cdr3_length: 18; clone_size: NA; v_call: TRBV28; j_call: TRBJ1-5; d_call: TRBD1; cdr3_aa: CASSSFDRGGYSNQPQHF; cdr3_nt: TGTGCCAGCAGTTCGTTTGACAGGGGCGGTTATAGCAATCAGCCCCAGCATTTT
cdr3_length: 16; clone_size: NA; v_call: TRBV7-6; j_call: TRBJ1-1; d_call: NA; cdr3_aa: CASSLGAEFANTEAFF; cdr3_nt: TGTGCCAGCAGCTTAGGGGCCGAGTTTGCGAACACTGAAGCTTTCTTT
cdr3_length: 16; clone_size: NA; v_call: TRBV27; j_call: TRBJ1-1; d_call: NA; cdr3_aa: CASSLWAGDPNTEAFF; cdr3_nt: TGTGCCAGCAGTTTATGGGCAGGGGATCCGAACACTGAAGCTTTCTTT
cdr3_length: 14; clone_size: NA; v_call: TRBV4-2; j_call: TRBJ2-7; d_call: TRBD2; cdr3_aa: CASSPGLAVDEQYF; cdr3_nt: TGTGCCAGCAGCCCCGGACTAGCTGTCGACGAGCAGTACTTC
cdr3_length: 14; clone_size: NA; v_call: TRBV14; j_call: TRBJ2-5; d_call: NA; cdr3_aa: CASSQDRKPETQYF; cdr3_nt: TGTGCCAGCAGCCAGGACAGAAAACCAGAGACCCAGTACTTC
cdr3_length: 14; clone_size: few; v_call: TRBV19; j_call: TRBJ2-7; d_call: NA; cdr3_aa: CASSMYDGHYEQYF; cdr3_nt: TGTGCCAGTAGTATGTATGACGGACATTACGAGCAGTACTTC
cdr3_length: 15; clone_size: NA; v_call: TRBV2; j_call: TRBJ2-1; d_call: TRBD2; cdr3_aa: CASCPVREMNNEQFF; cdr3_nt: TGTGCCAGCTGCCCGGTGCGGGAGATGAACAATGAGCAGTTCTTC
cdr3_length: 11; clone_size: NA; v_call: TRBV29-1; j_call: TRBJ1-2; d_call: NA; cdr3_aa: CSVEDLYGYTF; cdr3_nt: TGCAGCGTTGAAGATCTCTATGGCTACACCTTC
cdr3_length: 15; clone_size: NA; v_call: TRBV1; j_call: TRBJ2-2; d_call: NA; cdr3_aa: CTSSRAGANTGELFF; cdr3_nt: TGCACCAGCAGCCGAGCGGGCGCGAACACCGGGGAGCTGTTTTTT
cdr3_length: 17; clone_size: NA; v_call: TRBV4-1; j_call: TRBJ2-1; d_call: TRBD2; cdr3_aa: CASSHIAGLAGVGEQFF; cdr3_nt: TGCGCCAGCAGCCATATCGCTGGACTAGCGGGAGTGGGGGAGCAGTTCTTC
cdr3_length: 15; clone_size: NA; v_call: TRBV5-1; j_call: TRBJ2-7; d_call: NA; cdr3_aa: CASSLSTGSLYEQYF; cdr3_nt: TGCGCCAGCAGCTTGTCCACGGGGAGTCTCTACGAGCAGTACTTC
cdr3_length: 17; clone_size: NA; v_call: TRBV5-1; j_call: TRBJ1-3; d_call: NA; cdr3_aa: CASSLAGRTLGGNTIYF; cdr3_nt: TGCGCCAGCAGCTTGGCCGGGAGAACCTTGGGTGGAAACACCATATATTTT
cdr3_length: 17; clone_size: once; v_call: TRBV2; j_call: TRBJ2-5; d_call: TRBD2; cdr3_aa: CASSDGLTSGKGETQYF; cdr3_nt: TGTGCCAGCAGTGATGGTCTTACTAGCGGGAAGGGAGAGACCCAGTACTTC
cdr3_length: 17; clone_size: NA; v_call: TRBV18; j_call: TRBJ2-7; d_call: TRBD2; cdr3_aa: CASSPSSGRASGHEQYF; cdr3_nt: TGTGCCAGCTCACCATCTAGCGGGAGGGCCTCTGGCCACGAGCAGTACTTC
cdr3_length: 13; clone_size: NA; v_call: TRBV27; j_call: TRBJ2-7; d_call: TRBD1; cdr3_aa: CASSLGTGEGRYF; cdr3_nt: TGTGCCAGCAGCTTGGGGACAGGGGAGGGTCGGTACTTC
cdr3_length: 15; clone_size: NA; v_call: TRBV6-1; j_call: TRBJ2-7; d_call: TRBD1; cdr3_aa: CASSEGTGEFDEQYF; cdr3_nt: TGTGCCAGCAGTGAAGGGACAGGGGAGTTCGACGAGCAGTACTTC